The TCR beta chain described here comes from a study of early T cells in non-severe SARS-CoV-2 infection. Study as a whole: Sequenced bulk RNA came from whole blood that was unsorted, and chains were unpaired.

As concerns this clonotype: The target antigen is unknown.

This CDR3 is built from 15 residues. Individual cDNA molecules received unique molecular identifiers during library preparation. TCRdb passed the 5' RACE reads through MiXCR, listing each CDR3 protein once. The sample has 90,000 to 120,000 distinct CDR3 sequences, approximately 12% seen once. Findings of the study overall: The matching step, a VDJdb search, favored anti-spike CD8 responses and missed private and CD4 specificities.

The specimen sequenced was whole blood. The V call is TRBV1, the J call TRBJ2-1; the listed D gene, TRBD1, was not tested against the DNA. TRBV1 is assigned pseudogene status. This clonotype originated in an adult who was a healthcare worker with PCR-confirmed SARS-CoV-2 infection or an uninfected control (not recorded which). As DNA, the CDR3 is TGCACCAGCAGCCAAGATTACCGGGGCACCTATGAGCAGTTCTTC. Its translation: CTSSQDYRGTYEQFF.